These 30 T cell receptor beta chains were sequenced from one sample in a study of blood T cell repertoires in COVID-19. Generated by immunoSEQ multiplex PCR, the TCRdb table keeps only in-frame clones and is missing some. Here the sample spans about 180,000 clones, around 88% being singletons. Sequencing was carried out using peripheral blood. All receptors come from a woman aged 25 to 45 with acute or convalescent COVID-19.

The sample holds one count of this clone. The DNA for the CDR3 is TGTGCCAGCAGCTGGAGGGCTCGGGAGACCCAGTACTTC. It yields the protein CASSWRARETQYF. The gene calls are TRBV12-3 or TRBV12-4 and TRBJ2-5, with D maybe TRBD2 (6 bases). V lost 6 bases to trimming and J lost 5 bases, with 13 bases between them. This CDR3 contains 13 residues.

The V gene is TRBV7-9, the J gene TRBJ2-5; 7 bases match TRBD1. CDR3 size: 13 residues. Germline V lookup: CDR1 SEHNR, CDR2 FQNEAQ (reference sequence). J lost 2 bases, V lost 6 bases, and 3 bases had no gene match. The CDR3: CASRRGPQETQYF. The CDR3 DNA reads as TGTGCCAGCAGGAGGGGGCCACAAGAGACCCAGTACTTC.

The CDR3, as DNA: TGTGCCAGCTCACTCGGACAGCAAGAGCCCCAGCATTTT. It translates to CASSLGQQEPQHF. The chain is built from TRBV18 and TRBJ1-5; a weak D match, TRBD1 (6 bases). V gave up 4 bases and J gave up 8 bases, with 12 bases separating them. The CDR3 length is 13 residues. Germline V CDR1 and CDR2: KGHSH, LQKENI.

This clone appeared a single time. V gene TRBV19 combines with J gene TRBJ1-2; tentatively, D is TRBD1 (5 bases). CDR1 is LNHDA and CDR2 is SQIVND in the germline V gene (reference sequence). V lost 4 bases to trimming and J lost 3 bases, with 15 bases between them. The CDR3 is 15 residues long. Here the CDR3 DNA reads TGTGCCAGTAGTAGAACCAGCGGGACGCACTATGGCTACACCTTC. Translation: CASSRTSGTHYGYTF.

The V call is TRBV19, the J call TRBJ1-5; D gene uncertain. Germline V CDR1 and CDR2: LNHDA, SQIVND (reference sequence). This CDR3 spans 17 amino acids. The V end was cut by 3 bases, the J end by 4 bases, with 19 bases between. CDR3: CASSIVKRVRANQPQHF. The CDR3 bases are TGTGCCAGTAGTATCGTCAAGAGGGTAAGGGCTAATCAGCCCCAGCATTTT.

V gene TRBV5-6 combines with J gene TRBJ2-3; D gene ambiguous. Trimming took 1 base from V and 3 from J, leaving 6 bases between them. CDR1 is SGHDT and CDR2 is YYEEEE in the germline V gene. The CDR3 spans 13 residues. The CDR3 sequence is CASSLFRTDTQYF. In DNA, the CDR3 is TGTGCCAGCAGCTTGTTCCGTACAGATACGCAGTATTTT.

V gene TRBV5-1 combines with J gene TRBJ1-3; 7 bases match TRBD1. V was pared by 1 base and J by 0 bases, with 1 base of the junction left unmatched. CDR3 length: 15 amino acids. The V gene's germline CDR1 is SGHRS and CDR2 YFSETQ. The chain's CDR3 is CASSLTGASGNTIYF. CDR3 sequence (DNA): TGCGCCAGCAGCTTGACAGGGGCCTCTGGAAACACCATATATTTT.

This clone was detected once. This chain connects TRBV10-3 to TRBJ1-6; 11 positions match TRBD1. The CDR3 sequence is 15 residues long. V dropped 5 bases and J dropped 10; count of bases not matched to a gene: 7. Germline-derived CDR1 and CDR2 are ENHRY and SYGVKD. The CDR3 loop reads CAISREGQGGSPLHF. The CDR3 DNA sequence: TGTGCCATCAGTCGCGAGGGACAGGGGGGATCACCCCTCCACTTT.

V gene TRBV2 combines with J gene TRBJ1-1; no clear D gene. V lost 0 bases to trimming and J lost 11 bases, with 13 bases between them. Germline V gives CDR1 SNHLY, CDR2 FYNNEI. The CDR3 is 13 residues long. CDR3 nucleotide sequence: TGTGCCAGCAGTGAAGCCCCCGGGGTTGTGGCTTTCTTT. It translates to CASSEAPGVVAFF.

The chain recombines TRBV12-5 with TRBJ2-1; D unclear. V lost 6 bases, J lost 4 bases, and 4 bases lay in between. The CDR3 spans 11 residues. The germline gives CDR1 LGHNT, CDR2 FRNRAP. CDR3 sequence: CASGQYNEQFF. The CDR3, as DNA: TGTGCTAGTGGACAATACAATGAGCAGTTCTTC.

The sample holds one count of this clone. V and J are TRBV19 and TRBJ2-5; D may be TRBD1 (6 bases). Germline-derived CDR1 and CDR2 are LNHDA and SQIVND (reference sequence). This CDR3 region has 15 residues. The V end was cut by 5 bases, the J end by 4 bases, with 17 bases between. The CDR3 region is CASSPRGVGSETQYF. In DNA, the CDR3 is TGTGCCAGTAGTCCCAGGGGCGTAGGTTCAGAGACCCAGTACTTC.

This clone showed up just once. The chain carries TRBV6-5 and TRBJ2-7; possible D gene TRBD2, 6 bases. V lost 6 bases to trimming and J lost 5 bases, with 17 bases between them. In germline, CDR1 is MNHEY, CDR2 SVGAGI. The CDR3 runs 14 residues. Written as DNA, the CDR3 is TGTGCCAGCAGCTATACCGGGAGTTCGGACGAGCAGTACTTC. It encodes CASSYTGSSDEQYF.

The chain joins TRBV28 to TRBJ2-4; a possible D gene is TRBD2 (6 bases). Germline CDR1 MDHEN, CDR2 SYDVKM. Deletions cut 5 bases from V and 9 bases from J, with 17 bases between. This CDR3 spans 14 amino acids. In nucleotides, the CDR3 is TGTGCCAGCAGTATCACTCAGGGAGGAGCCATTCAGTACTTC. It is translated as CASSITQGGAIQYF.

This clone showed up just once. The CDR3 is CASSPTTRNANTGELFF. The CDR3 region has the DNA TGTGCCAGCTCACCGACGACTCGAAACGCGAACACCGGGGAGCTGTTTTTT. This chain joins TRBV18 and TRBJ2-2; the D is unclear. V was pared by 3 bases and J by 0 bases, with 14 bases between. Per the germline V gene, CDR1 is KGHSH and CDR2 is LQKENI. The CDR3 extends over 17 amino acids.

The chain uses TRBV29-1 and TRBJ1-1, with D uncertain. CDR1 SQVTM and CDR2 ANQGSEA come from the germline V gene. Trimming left V 7 bases short and J 1 base short, with 10 bases between. This CDR3 has 12 amino acids. CDR3 in DNA: TGCAGCGCTACTCGGTGGAACACTGAAGCTTTCTTT. Residues: CSATRWNTEAFF.

The gene calls are TRBV7-9 and TRBJ2-1; 8 bases fit TRBD1. The germline V gene encodes CDR1 SEHNR and CDR2 FQNEAQ (reference sequence). Trimming removed 0 bases from V and 7 bases from J; junction bases left unmatched: 5. The CDR3 has 15 residues. In DNA form, the CDR3 reads TGTGCCAGCAGCTTAGCCCAGGGGGCAAGGAATGAGCAGTTCTTC. It is translated as CASSLAQGARNEQFF.

A word on this clone: The sample holds other DNA sequences that translate to the same CDR3. This sequence joins TRBV3-1 (or the pseudogene TRBV3-2) and TRBJ1-6, with D possibly matching TRBD1 (5 bases). The germline V gene has CDR1 LGHDT and CDR2 YNNKEL (reference sequence). The CDR3 runs to 15 residues. Trimming pared 4 bases from V and 8 bases from J, leaving 15 bases between. Here the CDR3 reads CASSPLRRGYSPLHF. The CDR3 DNA is TGTGCCAGCAGCCCTTTAAGGAGGGGCTATTCACCCCTCCACTTT.

The CDR3 loop is CASSLNPSYEQYF. The CDR3 region has the DNA TGTGCCAGCAGCTTAAATCCTTCCTACGAGCAGTACTTC. The gene calls are TRBV11-3 and TRBJ2-7; D unresolved. The CDR3 extends over 13 amino acids. Trimming removed 2 bases from V and 1 base from J, with 6 bases in between. CDR1 and CDR2 (germline): SGHNT, YENEEA.

This clone was counted once. The chain carries TRBV28 and TRBJ2-7; 9 bases map to TRBD1. The V and J ends lost 5 bases and 6 bases, in that order; junction bases with no gene match: 8. The CDR3 covers 14 residues. Germline CDR1 reads MDHEN; CDR2 reads SYDVKM. The CDR3 nucleotides are TGTGCCAGCAGTCCCCGGACAGGGGCGACCGAGCAGTACTTC. Amino acid sequence: CASSPRTGATEQYF.

This clone was recorded only once. The CDR3 nucleotides read TGTGCCAGCGGGCACAACGAAGCTTTCTTT. It specifies CASGHNEAFF. V usage is TRBV27 and J usage is TRBJ1-1; no firm D call. From germline, CDR1 is MNHEY and CDR2 SMNVEV (reference sequence). V lost 8 bases, J lost 8 bases, and 9 bases lay in between. This CDR3 spans 10 amino acids.

This chain connects TRBV18 to TRBJ1-5, with 8 nucleotides matching TRBD1. J gave up 0 bases and V 6 bases, and 1 base lay outside the gene matches. The CDR3 loop spans 14 amino acids. CDR1 and CDR2 (germline): KGHSH, LQKENI. CDR3 nucleotides: TGTGCCAGCTCGGGACAGGATAGCAATCAGCCCCAGCATTTT. As protein: CASSGQDSNQPQHF.

The gene calls are TRBV18 and TRBJ2-1; 9 positions agree with TRBD1. CDR3 length: 15 amino acids. V shed 1 base, J shed 8 bases, and the junction held 6 bases outside the gene matches. CDR1 is KGHSH and CDR2 is LQKENI in the germline V gene. The CDR3 bases are TGTGCCAGCTCACCACGGACAGGGGAAAGATATGAGCAGTTCTTC. This encodes CASSPRTGERYEQFF.

V and J are TRBV4-2 and TRBJ2-3; D possibly corresponds to TRBD1 (5 bases). The CDR3 sequence is 17 residues long. V was clipped by 1 base and J by 6 bases, with 20 bases between them. The germline gives CDR1 LGHNA, CDR2 YNFKEQ. The DNA for the CDR3 is TGTGCCAGCAGCCAAGTAGCACAGGTCGGAGTCGGGGATACGCAGTATTTT. Protein product: CASSQVAQVGVGDTQYF.

This chain joins TRBV19 and TRBJ2-2, with TRBD2 matching 16 bases. The CDR3 spans 18 residues. V trimming: 2 bases; J trimming: 5 bases; junction bases outside the gene matches: 5. Germline CDR1 is LNHDA and CDR2 is SQIVND (reference sequence). The CDR3 is CASSIQPGLAGGTGELFF. CDR3 coding DNA: TGTGCCAGTAGTATACAACCGGGACTAGCGGGAGGGACCGGGGAGCTGTTTTTT.

V usage is TRBV28 and J usage is TRBJ2-7, with a tentative D call TRBD1 (5 bases). V lost 8 bases, J lost 1 base, and 15 bases lay in between. CDR1 is MDHEN, CDR2 SYDVKM, per germline. The CDR3 totals 14 residues. The chain's CDR3 is CASRPRQWSYEQYF. For the CDR3, the DNA is TGTGCCAGCCGCCCGCGACAGTGGTCCTACGAGCAGTACTTC. Looking up the rest from reference TRBV28 and TRBJ2-7 gives the full variable domain: DVKVTQSSRYLVKRTGEKVFLECVQDMDHENMFWYRQDPGLGLRLIYFSYDVKMKEKGDIPEGYSVSREKKERFSLILESASTNQTSMYLCASRPRQWSYEQYFGPGTRLTVT.

V gene TRBV4-1 combines with J gene TRBJ2-2; D is ambiguous. Per germline, CDR1 MGHRA and CDR2 YSYEKL. The CDR3 is made up of 16 amino acids. Trimming pared 0 bases from V and 3 bases from J, leaving 11 bases between. As DNA, the CDR3 is TGCGCCAGCAGCCAAGAGGGTTACAGACACACCGGGGAGCTGTTTTTT. Residues: CASSQEGYRHTGELFF.

The rearrangement joins TRBV2 to TRBJ2-4; 8 nucleotides match TRBD2. The CDR3 runs 13 residues. V lost 7 bases and J lost 8; bases outside the gene matches: 7. The germline CDR1 and CDR2 sequences are SNHLY and FYNNEI. CDR3 protein: CASMGTSGHIQYF. The CDR3, as DNA: TGTGCCAGCATGGGTACTAGCGGCCACATTCAGTACTTC.

The CDR3 reads CASSAGTSVADTQYF. CDR3 DNA: TGTGCCAGCAGCGCCGGGACTAGCGTTGCAGATACGCAGTATTTT. The rearrangement uses TRBV9 and TRBJ2-3; 10 nucleotides align to TRBD2. Germline V gene lookup returns CDR1 SGDLS and CDR2 YYNGEE. V was clipped by 3 bases and J by 4 bases; unmatched bases: 5. The CDR3 runs to 15 residues. The full variable domain, rest sourced from reference TRBV9 and TRBJ2-3, is DSGVTQTPKHLITATGQRVTLRCSPRSGDLSVYWYQQSLDQGLQFLIQYYNGEERAKGNILERFSAQQFPDLHSELNLSSLELGDSALYFCASSAGTSVADTQYFGPGTRLTVL.

The chain recombines TRBV6-5 with TRBJ2-7; 8 positions agree with TRBD1. Germline lookup yields CDR1 MNHEY and CDR2 SVGAGI. The CDR3 totals 14 residues. V trimming: 5 bases; J trimming: 1 base; junction bases outside the gene matches: 4. The CDR3 loop reads CASSQDRVSYEQYF. In DNA form, the CDR3 reads TGTGCCAGCAGTCAGGACAGGGTATCCTACGAGCAGTACTTC.

This chain links TRBV6-5 with TRBJ1-3; D is unclear. Per the germline V gene, CDR1 is MNHEY and CDR2 is SVGAGI. The CDR3 consists of 13 residues. V lost 6 bases, J lost 0 bases, and 6 bases lay in between. The CDR3 DNA is TGTGCCAGCAGACAGAACTCTGGAAACACCATATATTTT. Encoded protein: CASRQNSGNTIYF.